One sample yielded the 20 T cell receptor beta chains listed below, sequenced in a study (dated by TCRdb to 2016 to 2017). Library method: RT-PCR. The instrument was an Illumina MiSeq. TCRdb reran the public reads through fastp at Q25 and MiXCR, keeping productive beta chains. For every CDR3 protein sequence, its rows merge into one entry that carries the most common genes and DNA. In all, the sample holds hundreds of thousands of distinct CDR3 sequences, and 11% to 15% of those were seen once. The biggest ten clones account for roughly 3.6% of the sample. The specimen was memory CD4+ T cells from blood. The receptors were sampled from a female donor in good health, serving as a healthy control.

The chain uses TRBV7-2 and TRBJ1-2; TRBD1 aligns across 8 bases. J lost 5 bases, V lost 4 bases, and 9 bases had no gene match. The CDR3 sequence is 15 residues long. Germline V gene sequence: CDR1 SGHTA, CDR2 FQGNSA. The CDR3 DNA sequence: TGTGCCAGCAGCTCATCGACAGGGGTCCTTTATGGCTACACCTTC. Encoded protein: CASSSSTGVLYGYTF.

A few counts support this clonotype. The chain uses TRBV24-1 and TRBJ1-2, with D hard to call. Per germline, CDR1 KGHDR and CDR2 SFDVKD. The CDR3 extends over 12 amino acids. V dropped 2 bases and J dropped 6 bases, with 6 bases sitting between them. This CDR3 reads CATSDSSDGYTF. CDR3 DNA sequence: TGTGCCACCAGTGATTCGTCCGATGGCTACACCTTC.

This clonotype was counted many times. The V gene is TRBV29-1, the J gene TRBJ1-2, with 8 bases matching TRBD1. Trimming removed 5 bases from V and 4 bases from J; junction bases left unmatched: 6. CDR1 and CDR2 (germline): SQVTM, ANQGSEA. The CDR3 consists of 13 residues. This CDR3 reads CSVSTGASYGYTF. The CDR3, as DNA: TGCAGCGTTTCGACAGGGGCGAGCTATGGCTACACCTTC.

The chain couples TRBV20-1 to TRBJ2-7; TRBD2 agrees at 7 bases. The V segment lost 5 bases and the J segment 3 bases; nucleotides outside the gene matches: 10. The V gene's germline CDR1 is DFQATT and CDR2 SNEGSKA (reference sequence). The CDR3 sequence is 14 residues long. In DNA, the CDR3 is TGCAGTGCTGAAATACCGGGACTAAACTACGAGCAGTACTTC. Protein product: CSAEIPGLNYEQYF.

In DNA form, the CDR3 reads TGTGCCAGCAGCCTGGGGAGGGCCCTTAACTATGGCTACACCTTC. This gives the protein CASSLGRALNYGYTF. This chain connects TRBV7-2 to TRBJ1-2, with D hard to call. V lost 5 bases to trimming and J lost 1 base, with 14 bases between them. This CDR3 region has 15 residues. Germline V lookup: CDR1 SGHTA, CDR2 FQGNSA.

This clonotype was observed many times. The CDR3 nucleotides read TGTGCCACCAGCAGAGACGGGGAGGAGGATACGCAGTATTTT. This encodes CATSRDGEEDTQYF. The chain uses TRBV15 and TRBJ2-3, with D tentatively TRBD2 (6 bases). Germline-derived CDR1 and CDR2 are LNHNV and YYDKDF (reference sequence). V gave up 0 bases and J gave up 6 bases, with 10 bases separating them. There are 14 residues in the CDR3.

In this sample, this clonotype turned up a few times. The rearrangement joins TRBV11-1 to TRBJ2-1, with a tentative D call TRBD1 (5 bases). The germline V gene has CDR1 SGHAT and CDR2 FQDESV (reference sequence). This CDR3 comprises 16 residues. Trimming stripped 5 bases from V and 9 bases from J, with 23 bases between. DNA of the CDR3: TGTGCCAGCAGCCGGGTAAGAGACCCACAGGCAAGTGAGCAGTTCTTC. It encodes CASSRVRDPQASEQFF.

Ten or more counts support this clonotype. This chain connects TRBV7-2 to TRBJ2-5; D is unclear. Germline V gives CDR1 SGHTA, CDR2 FQGNSA. This CDR3 contains 12 residues. Trimming took off 5 bases at V and 0 bases at J, with 4 bases between the two ends. The CDR3 loop is CASSRHQETQYF. Written as DNA, the CDR3 is TGTGCCAGCAGCCGCCACCAAGAGACCCAGTACTTC. Drawing the rest from reference TRBV7-2 and TRBJ2-5, the complete variable domain is GAGVSQSPSNKVTEKGKDVELRCDPISGHTALYWYRQSLGQGLEFLIYFQGNSAPDKSGLPSDRFSAERTGGSVSTLTIQRTQQEDSAVYLCASSRHQETQYFGPGTRLLVL.

This clonotype was detected many times. The J gene is TRBJ2-1, the V gene TRBV7-2, with 11 positions matching TRBD2. The J segment lost 10 bases and the V segment lost 3 bases, leaving 8 bases of the junction unmatched. Germline CDR1 reads SGHTA; CDR2 reads FQGNSA. The CDR3 consists of 15 residues. The CDR3 loop is CASSFLAGGSLEQFF. The CDR3, as DNA: TGTGCCAGCAGCTTTCTAGCGGGAGGTTCCCTCGAGCAGTTCTTC.

For this clonotype: Relative to the germline gene, one junction end is altered; a read error may explain this. The chain is built from TRBV20-1 and TRBJ1-5, with D possibly TRBD1 on 6 matching bases. CDR1 and CDR2 from the germline V gene are DFQATT and SNEGSKA (reference sequence). This CDR3 spans 14 amino acids. This chain's CDR3 is CSAMNRDTGQPQRF. The DNA for the CDR3 is TGCAGTGCCATGAACCGGGACACGGGCCAGCCCCAGCGTTTT.

This clonotype turned up a few times. The V call is TRBV5-1, the J call TRBJ2-1; 13 positions agree with TRBD2. V was pared by 4 bases and J by 5 bases, with 6 bases of the junction left unmatched. Per germline, CDR1 SGHRS and CDR2 YFSETQ. This CDR3 spans 16 amino acids. As DNA, the CDR3 is TGCGCCAGCAGCAGATCCGGGACTAGCGGGGACAATGAGCAGTTCTTC. Protein: CASSRSGTSGDNEQFF.

This clonotype has only a few counts. V is TRBV20-1 and J is TRBJ2-7, with 7 bases lining up with TRBD2. V gave up 6 bases and J gave up 2 bases; unmatched junction bases: 13. CDR1 and CDR2 (germline): DFQATT, SNEGSKA (reference sequence). The CDR3 extends over 15 amino acids. This chain's CDR3 is CSASLAVGQAYEQYF. The CDR3 DNA follows: TGCAGTGCCTCCCTAGCGGTCGGACAAGCCTACGAGCAGTACTTC.

CDR3: CSAVWGNTIYF. The CDR3 bases are TGCAGTGCCGTCTGGGGAAACACCATATATTTT. The V gene is TRBV20-1, the J gene TRBJ1-3; D not resolved. CDR3 length equals 11 residues. Trimming took off 6 bases at V and 4 bases at J, with 7 bases between the two ends. Germline CDR1 reads DFQATT; CDR2 reads SNEGSKA (reference sequence).

The sample holds a few counts of this clonotype. This chain connects TRBV12-3 or TRBV12-4 to TRBJ2-2; tentatively, D is TRBD1 or TRBD2 (6 bases each). The ends were cut back, 8 bases at V and 0 bases at J, with 16 bases in the middle. CDR3 length: 16 residues. CDR3 sequence: CASYTGGGANTGELFF. Written as DNA, the CDR3 is TGTGCCAGCTACACAGGAGGGGGAGCGAACACCGGGGAGCTGTTTTTT.

The rearrangement joins TRBV3-1 to TRBJ1-1; possibly TRBD1 for D (5 bases). CDR1 is LGHDT and CDR2 is YNNKEL in the germline V gene (reference sequence). The germline V and J ends were trimmed by 0 bases and 10 bases, with 12 bases remaining between them. The CDR3 has 13 residues. The CDR3 here is CASSQDRGEVAFF. DNA for the CDR3: TGTGCCAGCAGCCAAGATCGAGGGGAGGTAGCTTTCTTT.

This clonotype came up many times. The chain links TRBV7-6 to TRBJ1-1; D is unresolved. Per germline, CDR1 SGHVS and CDR2 FNYEAQ. V was cut by 1 base and J by 5 bases, with 11 bases left in between. The CDR3 contains 14 residues. As DNA, the CDR3 is TGTGCCAGCAGCTTAGGCGGTTCGGGAACTGAAGCTTTCTTT. This encodes CASSLGGSGTEAFF.

This clonotype came up a few times. At one boundary the junction diverges from the germline segment, which might be a read error. The V gene is TRBV18, the J gene TRBJ2-2, with D uncertain. The germline CDR1 and CDR2 sequences are KGHSH and LQKENI. The CDR3 totals 15 residues. The CDR3 nucleotides are TGTGCCAGCTCCCCACGAAACCAGAACACCGGGGAGCTGTTTTTT. The encoded protein is CASSPRNQNTGELFF. Full variable domain (remainder filled in from reference TRBV18 and TRBJ2-2): NAGVMQNPRHLVRRRGQEARLRCSPMKGHSHVYWYRQLPEEGLKFMVYLQKENIIDESGMPKERFSAEFPKEGPSILRIQQVVRGDSAAYFCASSPRNQNTGELFFGEGSRLTVL.

This clonotype has ten or more counts. The V call is TRBV12-3 or TRBV12-4, the J call TRBJ1-5; D is perhaps TRBD1 (5 bases). V gave up 1 base and J gave up 9 bases, with 13 bases separating them. The CDR3 consists of 14 residues. CDR3 DNA: TGTGCCAGCAGTTTAGGGACGGGGGTAGGGCCCCAGCATTTT. Translation gives CASSLGTGVGPQHF.

The chain uses TRBV6-1 and TRBJ2-5, with 8 bases fitting TRBD1. The CDR3 totals 16 residues. CDR1 and CDR2 from the germline V gene are MNHNS and SASEGT. V trimming: 0 bases; J trimming: 5 bases; junction bases outside the gene matches: 8. CDR3 amino acids: CASSEARTGLMETQYF. CDR3 DNA sequence: TGTGCCAGCAGTGAAGCTCGGACAGGGTTAATGGAGACCCAGTACTTC.

This clonotype showed up just a few times. The chain employs TRBV5-1 and TRBJ2-7; D possibly uses TRBD1 or TRBD2 (6 bases each). This CDR3 is built from 15 residues. V lost 6 bases and J 6 bases, leaving 22 bases between the germline ends. Germline V gene sequence: CDR1 SGHRS, CDR2 YFSETQ. Here the CDR3 reads CASKVMGGGGTEQYF. Written as DNA, the CDR3 is TGCGCCAGCAAGGTCATGGGGGGCGGTGGGACCGAGCAGTACTTC.